The T cell receptor beta chain described here comes from a study of blood T cell repertoires in COVID-19. Study-wide background: Sites in the United States, Italy and Spain provided acute and convalescent COVID-19 samples. PBMCs, B-cell-depleted T cells, or T cells provided the cDNA or gDNA that made up the material.

Authors' data handling: By means of reference gene primer amplification, nucleated cell counts were estimated. Profiling relied on immunoSEQ multiplex PCR, and the TCRdb table lists in-frame clones only, not all of them. D and trimming come from the DNA, and the V and J calls and clone size come from that table. The sample holds approximately 130,000 clones, roughly 90% seen once. The CDR3 contains 15 residues. V was shortened by 2 bases and J by 0 bases, with 7 bases between the two germline ends. Germline values: CDR1 SGHAT, CDR2 FQNNGV. The TCR originated in a man in his fifties or sixties with acute or convalescent COVID-19. Sequenced material: peripheral blood. The chain uses TRBV11-2 and TRBJ1-4, with D possibly matching TRBD1 (6 bases). CDR3 amino acids: CASSLRDTTNEKLFF. CDR3 DNA: TGTGCCAGCAGCTTAAGGGACACAACTAATGAAAAACTGTTTTTT.